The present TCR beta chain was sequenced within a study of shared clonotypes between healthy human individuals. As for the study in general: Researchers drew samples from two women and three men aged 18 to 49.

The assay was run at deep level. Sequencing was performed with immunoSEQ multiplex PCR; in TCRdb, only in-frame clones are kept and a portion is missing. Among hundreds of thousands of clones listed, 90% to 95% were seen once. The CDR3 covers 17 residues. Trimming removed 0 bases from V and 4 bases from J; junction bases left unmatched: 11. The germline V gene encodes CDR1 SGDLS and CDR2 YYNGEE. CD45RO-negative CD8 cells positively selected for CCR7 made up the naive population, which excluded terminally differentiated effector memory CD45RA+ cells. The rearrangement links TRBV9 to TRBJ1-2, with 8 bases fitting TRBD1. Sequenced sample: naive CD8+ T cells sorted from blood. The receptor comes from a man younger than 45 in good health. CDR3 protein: CASSVAPGQGEGYGYTF. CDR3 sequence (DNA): TGTGCCAGCAGCGTAGCTCCCGGACAGGGTGAGGGCTATGGCTACACCTTC.